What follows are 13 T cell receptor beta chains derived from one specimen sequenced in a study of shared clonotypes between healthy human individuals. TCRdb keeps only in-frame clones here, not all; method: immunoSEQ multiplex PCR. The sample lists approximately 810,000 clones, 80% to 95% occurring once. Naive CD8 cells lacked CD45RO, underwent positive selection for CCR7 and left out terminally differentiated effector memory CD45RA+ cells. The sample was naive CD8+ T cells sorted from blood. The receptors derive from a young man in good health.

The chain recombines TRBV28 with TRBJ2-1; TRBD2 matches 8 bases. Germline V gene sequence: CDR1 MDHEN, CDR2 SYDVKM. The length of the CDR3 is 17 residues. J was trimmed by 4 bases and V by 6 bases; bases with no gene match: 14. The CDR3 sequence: CASSPLSLAGYYNEQFF. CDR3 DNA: TGTGCCAGCAGCCCTCTCTCCCTAGCGGGTTATTACAATGAGCAGTTCTTC.

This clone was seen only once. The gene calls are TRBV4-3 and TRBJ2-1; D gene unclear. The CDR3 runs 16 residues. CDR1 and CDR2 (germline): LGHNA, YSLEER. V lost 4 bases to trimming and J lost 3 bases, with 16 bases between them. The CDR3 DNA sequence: TGCGCCAGCAGCCTAACAGCTGGGCGGCTCTACAATGAGCAGTTCTTC. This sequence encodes CASSLTAGRLYNEQFF.

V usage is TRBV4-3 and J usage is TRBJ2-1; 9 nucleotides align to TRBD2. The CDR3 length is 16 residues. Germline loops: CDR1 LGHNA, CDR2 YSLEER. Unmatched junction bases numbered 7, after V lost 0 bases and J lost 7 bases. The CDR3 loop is CASSQDWREGRNEQFF. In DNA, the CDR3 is TGCGCCAGCAGCCAAGATTGGCGGGAGGGCCGAAATGAGCAGTTCTTC.

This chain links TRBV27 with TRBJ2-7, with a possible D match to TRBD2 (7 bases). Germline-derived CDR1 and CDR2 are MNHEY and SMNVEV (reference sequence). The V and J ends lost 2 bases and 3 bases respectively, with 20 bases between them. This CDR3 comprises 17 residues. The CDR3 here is CASSLIGGQGLLYEQYF. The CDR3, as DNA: TGTGCCAGCAGTTTAATCGGGGGGCAGGGGCTTCTCTACGAGCAGTACTTC.

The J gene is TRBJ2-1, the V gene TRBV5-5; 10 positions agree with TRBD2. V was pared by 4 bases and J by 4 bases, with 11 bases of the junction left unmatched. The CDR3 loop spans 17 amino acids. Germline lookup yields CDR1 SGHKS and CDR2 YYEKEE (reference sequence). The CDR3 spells CASSLLNPSGRYNEQFF. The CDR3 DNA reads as TGTGCCAGCAGCCTCCTAAATCCTAGCGGGAGATACAATGAGCAGTTCTTC. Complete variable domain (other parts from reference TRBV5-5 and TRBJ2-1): DAGVTQSPTHLIKTRGQQVTLRCSPISGHKSVSWYQQVLGQGPQFIFQYYEKEERGRGNFPDRFSARQFPNYSSELNVNALLLGDSALYLCASSLLNPSGRYNEQFFGPGTRLTVL.

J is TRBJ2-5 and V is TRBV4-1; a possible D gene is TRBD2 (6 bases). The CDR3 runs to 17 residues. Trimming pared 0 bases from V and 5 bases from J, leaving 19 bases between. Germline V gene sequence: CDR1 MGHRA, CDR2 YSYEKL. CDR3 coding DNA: TGCGCCAGCAGCCAAGACCCGGGGATAGGAAGCGGGGAGACCCAGTACTTC. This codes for CASSQDPGIGSGETQYF.

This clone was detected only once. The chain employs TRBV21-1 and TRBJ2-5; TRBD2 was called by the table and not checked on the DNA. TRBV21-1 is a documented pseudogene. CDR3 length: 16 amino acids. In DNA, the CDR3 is TGTGCCAGCAGCAAGGGGTGTCCAGGAGGGAGGGAGACCCAGTACTTC. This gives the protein CASSKGCPGGRETQYF.

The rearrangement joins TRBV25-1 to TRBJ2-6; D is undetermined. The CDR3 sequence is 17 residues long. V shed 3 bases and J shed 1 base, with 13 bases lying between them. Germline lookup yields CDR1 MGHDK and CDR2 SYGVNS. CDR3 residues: CASSDLGYRSGANVLTF. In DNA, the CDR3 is TGTGCCAGCAGTGACTTGGGGTATCGTTCTGGGGCCAACGTCCTGACTTTC.

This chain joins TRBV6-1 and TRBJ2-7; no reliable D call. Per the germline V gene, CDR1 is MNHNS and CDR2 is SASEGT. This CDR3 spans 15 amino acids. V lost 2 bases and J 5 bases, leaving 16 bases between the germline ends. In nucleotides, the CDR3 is TGTGCCAGCAGTGAAATCGGGCGCTCCAGCGACGAGCAGTACTTC. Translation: CASSEIGRSSDEQYF.

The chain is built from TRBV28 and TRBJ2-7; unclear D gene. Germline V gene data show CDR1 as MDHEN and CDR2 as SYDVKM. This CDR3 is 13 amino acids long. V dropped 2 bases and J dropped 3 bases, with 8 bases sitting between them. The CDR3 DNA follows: TGTGCCAGCAGTTTAGTCACAGACTACGAGCAGTACTTC. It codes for CASSLVTDYEQYF.

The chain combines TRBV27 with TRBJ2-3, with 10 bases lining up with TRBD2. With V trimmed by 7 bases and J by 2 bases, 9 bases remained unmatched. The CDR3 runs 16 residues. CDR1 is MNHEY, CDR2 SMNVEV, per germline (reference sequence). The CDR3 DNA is TGTGCCAGCACCCCGGGACTAGCGATCCCCACAGATACGCAGTATTTT. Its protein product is CASTPGLAIPTDTQYF.

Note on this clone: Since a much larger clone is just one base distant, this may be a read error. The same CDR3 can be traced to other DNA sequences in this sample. The CDR3 DNA is TGTGCCAGCAGCTTAGGTACCTACGAGCAGTACTTC. Protein: CASSLGTYEQYF. The chain uses TRBV11-2 and TRBJ2-7; no firm D call. V gave up 1 base and J gave up 2 bases, with 3 bases separating them. This CDR3 is built from 12 residues. Germline CDR1 is SGHAT and CDR2 is FQNNGV. The full variable domain, with the rest looked up from reference TRBV11-2 and TRBJ2-7, is EAGVAQSPRYKIIEKRQSVAFWCNPISGHATLYWYQQILGQGPKLLIQFQNNGVVDDSQLPKDRFSAERLKGVDSTLKIQPAKLEDSAVYLCASSLGTYEQYFGPGTRLTVT.

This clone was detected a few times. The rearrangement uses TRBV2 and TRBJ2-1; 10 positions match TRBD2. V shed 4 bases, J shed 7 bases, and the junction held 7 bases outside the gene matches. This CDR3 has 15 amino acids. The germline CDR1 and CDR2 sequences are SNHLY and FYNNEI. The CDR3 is CASSVPSGRGNEQFF. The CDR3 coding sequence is TGTGCCAGCAGTGTACCCAGCGGGAGGGGAAATGAGCAGTTCTTC. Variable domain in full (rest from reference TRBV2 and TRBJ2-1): EPEVTQTPSHQVTQMGQEVILRCVPISNHLYFYWYRQILGQKVEFLVSFYNNEISEKSEIFDDQFSVERPDGSNFTLKIRSTKLEDSAMYFCASSVPSGRGNEQFFGPGTRLTVL.